This is a list of T cell receptor beta chains from one sample in a study of shared clonotypes between healthy human individuals. The method was immunoSEQ multiplex PCR; TCRdb's version includes in-frame clones alone and lacks a portion of them. The table includes under 2,500,000 clones, approximately 96% detected once. The specimen was naive CD4+ T cells sorted from blood. The receptors were sampled from a man in his late teens or twenties in good health. CDR3s include the opening cysteine and the closing phenylalanine or tryptophan. D genes are given only for firm matches. Not every row has a clone size; where given, it reads once, few, many or a size class.

J,size,V,D,CDR3,DNA
TRBJ2-2,.,TRBV25-1,TRBD2,CASSELNSGSTGELFF,TGTGCCAGCAGTGAACTTAATAGCGGGAGCACCGGGGAGCTGTTTTTT
TRBJ1-6,.,TRBV9,.,CASKGDGLYNSPLHF,TGTGCCAGCAAGGGGGACGGACTCTATAATTCACCCCTCCACTTT
TRBJ1-1,.,TRBV6-5,.,CASSYRQGRNTEAFF,TGTGCCAGCAGTTACCGTCAGGGGAGGAACACTGAAGCTTTCTTT
TRBJ2-3,.,TRBV5-4,.,CASSVQGPDTQYF,TGTGCCAGCAGCGTGCAGGGTCCAGATACGCAGTATTTT
TRBJ1-6,.,TRBV6-1,.,CASQPERNSPLHF,TGTGCCAGCCAGCCCGAACGAAATTCACCCCTCCACTTT
TRBJ2-2,.,TRBV6-1,.,CASSVPTNTGELFF,TGTGCCAGCAGTGTACCCACGAACACCGGGGAGCTGTTTTTT
TRBJ2-5,.,TRBV2,.,CASSAARLEETQYF,TGTGCCAGCAGCGCGGCCCGACTAGAGGAGACCCAGTACTTC
TRBJ2-5,.,TRBV30,.,CAWSGGSQETQYF,TGTGCCTGGAGTGGGGGGAGCCAAGAGACCCAGTACTTC
TRBJ1-2,.,TRBV6-6,.,CASSYIYDGYTF,TGTGCCAGCAGTTACATATATGATGGCTACACCTTC
TRBJ2-2,once,TRBV19,TRBD2,CASINSGTSRTGELFF,TGTGCCAGTATTAACTCCGGGACTAGCCGCACCGGGGAGCTGTTTTTT
TRBJ2-5,.,TRBV19,.,CASSGRGSQETQYF,TGTGCCAGTAGTGGCAGGGGCTCTCAAGAGACCCAGTACTTC
TRBJ2-5,.,TRBV7-2,TRBD1,CASSLAWAGTGTQYF,TGTGCCAGCAGCTTAGCGTGGGCAGGGACAGGGACCCAGTACTTC
TRBJ1-3,.,TRBV6-1,.,CASSGSSGNTIYF,TGTGCCAGCAGCGGGTCATCTGGAAACACCATATATTTT
TRBJ1-1,.,TRBV10-3,.,CAISFRDEAFF,TGTGCCATCAGCTTTCGCGATGAAGCTTTCTTT
TRBJ1-6,.,TRBV28,TRBD1,CASSLRKDRGSYNSPLHF,TGTGCCAGCAGCCTACGAAAGGACAGGGGCTCCTATAATTCACCCCTCCACTTT
TRBJ2-5,.,TRBV29-1,.,CSGTGGGETQYF,TGCAGCGGTACGGGTGGTGGGGAGACCCAGTACTTC
TRBJ2-5,.,TRBV7-9,.,CASSLGPEFQETQYF,TGTGCCAGCAGCTTAGGCCCGGAATTCCAAGAGACCCAGTACTTC
TRBJ2-1,.,TRBV5-1,.,CASSLDVAGVYNEQFF,TGCGCCAGCAGCTTGGACGTGGCCGGGGTCTACAATGAGCAGTTCTTC
TRBJ2-1,.,TRBV11-2,TRBD2,CASSLRSGLAGVEQFF,TGTGCCAGCAGCTTACGATCGGGACTAGCGGGAGTTGAGCAGTTCTTC
TRBJ1-5,.,TRBV30,.,CAWSDRVDQPQHF,TGTGCCTGGAGTGACAGGGTGGACCAGCCCCAGCATTTT
TRBJ2-7,.,TRBV5-4,TRBD1,CASSREGQGIYEQYF,TGTGCCAGCAGCCGCGAGGGACAGGGGATATACGAGCAGTACTTC